This T cell receptor (beta chain) was observed in a study of T cell responses to AZD1222 COVID-19 vaccine. The V end lost 5 bases, the J end lost 0 bases, and 11 bases lay between the germline ends. The CDR3 runs 15 residues. Germline V CDR1 and CDR2: SGHVS, FNYEAQ. The data were produced by immunoSEQ multiplex PCR, yet TCRdb's version contains in-frame clones alone and is incomplete. This sample yields about 97,000 clones, of which 70% to 90% are seen a single time; over 2.5% belongs to the top ten. The clonotype comes from an adult in good health. This sequence joins TRBV7-6 and TRBJ1-5, with D unresolved. The source was peripheral blood, collected on day 0 of AZD1222 vaccination. CDR3 loop: CASSPDMHSNQPQHF. In DNA, the CDR3 is TGTGCCAGCAGCCCAGATATGCATAGCAATCAGCCCCAGCATTTT.